The 8 T cell receptor beta chains below all came from one sample that was sequenced in a study of T cells in Graves' hyperthyroidism and ophthalmopathy. Amplification of TCR beta CDR3 regions was performed using RNA transcripts as template. In the first-round RT-PCR of the TCR CDR3, the HTBI primer set was used. TCRdb fed the multiplex PCR reads into MiXCR, producing one record per CDR3 protein. The repertoire holds about 280,000 distinct CDR3 sequences, 20% to 30% seen once, with roughly 24% in the top ten. The sequenced sample was blood. The receptors stem from a man in his forties with Graves' hyperthyroidism that later progressed to Graves' ophthalmopathy.

The chain is built from TRBV12-3 or TRBV12-4 and TRBJ1-3; the D is unclear. The V end lost 3 bases, the J end lost 0 bases, and 9 bases lay between the germline ends. This CDR3 comprises 15 residues. CDR3 sequence (DNA): TGTGCCAGCAGTTTTGCCCAAGGCTCTGGAAACACCATATATTTT. This translates into CASSFAQGSGNTIYF.

The table lists this clonotype with many counts. The rearrangement joins TRBV7-8 to TRBJ2-7; 8 bases agree with TRBD1. CDR1 is SGHVS and CDR2 is FQNEAQ in the germline V gene. V dropped 1 base and J dropped 6; count of bases not matched to a gene: 2. This CDR3 has 13 residues. CDR3 coding DNA: TGTGCCAGCAGCTTAGGACAGGGGACCGAGCAGTACTTC. This gives the protein CASSLGQGTEQYF. Full variable domain (outside the CDR3, taken from reference TRBV7-8 and TRBJ2-7): GAGVSQSPRYKVAKRGQDVALRCDPISGHVSLFWYQQALGQGPEFLTYFQNEAQLDKSGLPSDRFFAERPEGSVSTLKIQRTQQEDSAVYLCASSLGQGTEQYFGPGTRLTVT.

The V call is TRBV6-1, the J call TRBJ2-5; 12 nucleotides line up with TRBD2. Losses at the gene ends were 5 bases for V and 3 bases for J; bases not matched to a gene: 4. The CDR3 covers 15 residues. Per the germline V gene, CDR1 is MNHNS and CDR2 is SASEGT. The CDR3 DNA reads TGTGCCAGCAGTCGACTAGCGGGGGAAGAAGAGACCCAGTACTTC. This encodes CASSRLAGEEETQYF.

This clonotype has a count of ten or more. The genes are TRBV11-2 and TRBJ2-7, with 9 positions matching TRBD2. After removal of 4 bases from V and 4 bases from J, the junction contained 5 bases not matched to a gene. CDR1 is SGHAT, CDR2 FQNNGV, per germline. The CDR3 is made up of 14 amino acids. The CDR3, as DNA: TGTGCCAGCAGCTACAGCGGGAGGCTTTACGAGCAGTACTTC. Amino acid sequence: CASSYSGRLYEQYF.

In this sample, this clonotype turned up many times. The J gene is TRBJ1-1, the V gene TRBV24-1; TRBD1 matches 7 bases. V trimming: 10 bases; J trimming: 3 bases; junction bases outside the gene matches: 4. Germline CDR1 reads KGHDR; CDR2 reads SFDVKD. The CDR3 extends over 12 amino acids. Here the CDR3 DNA reads TGTGCCACGAGGGGGCAGGACACTGAAGCTTTCTTT. This sequence encodes CATRGQDTEAFF.

This clonotype was observed many times. This chain joins TRBV3-1 and TRBJ1-5, with a possible D match to TRBD1 (5 bases). The germline V gene encodes CDR1 LGHDT and CDR2 YNNKEL (reference sequence). The CDR3 sequence is 14 residues long. Trimming took off 0 bases at V and 7 bases at J, with 10 bases between the two ends. Here the CDR3 DNA reads TGTGCCAGCAGCCAAGACCGGGGGGACCAGCCCCAGCATTTT. This codes for CASSQDRGDQPQHF.

This clonotype was counted ten times or more. This chain links TRBV6-2 or TRBV6-3 with TRBJ2-2; either TRBD1 or TRBD2 may supply D (5 bases each). With 5 bases removed from V and 4 bases from J, the gap between germline ends came to 20 bases. Germline V gene lookup returns CDR1 MNHEY and CDR2 SVGEGT. The length of the CDR3 is 17 residues. The CDR3 DNA follows: TGTGCCAGCAGTCGACCGATCCGGGACGGGACCACCGGGGAGCTGTTTTTT. This sequence encodes CASSRPIRDGTTGELFF.

This clonotype was seen at least ten times. The rearrangement links TRBV29-1 to TRBJ1-3, with no clear D. The CDR3 extends over 13 amino acids. CDR1 is SQVTM and CDR2 is ANQGSEA in the germline V gene. Deletions cut 4 bases from V and 0 bases from J, with 7 bases between. The CDR3 sequence is CSVGGYSGNTIYF. CDR3 nucleotide sequence: TGCAGCGTTGGTGGTTACTCTGGAAACACCATATATTTT.